This TCR beta chain was sequenced during a study of cytomegalovirus exposure and HLA in healthy donors. Details on this clone: The antigen is not known.

CDR3 length: 13 residues. The germline V gene encodes CDR1 KGHSH and CDR2 LQKENI. Trimming left V 4 bases short and J 10 bases short, with 14 bases between. Primers for the PCR totalled 60 Vbeta and 13 Jbeta. Using immunoSEQ multiplex PCR, the repertoire was profiled, and TCRdb retains in-frame clones only, with some absent. The sample holds about 77,000 clones, around 78% seen once. Study-level results: DRB1 showed the most TCR associations and HLA-C the fewest in a later analysis, as rates varied by HLA locus. With high specificity and sensitivity, the classifier reportedly diagnosed cytomegalovirus status.

This clonotype was obtained from a man aged 35-49 years in good health and CMV-seronegative. The rearrangement links TRBV18 to TRBJ1-5, with D perhaps TRBD1 (5 bases). The specimen was PBMCs. This CDR3 is CASSRIKDSPQHF. DNA of the CDR3: TGTGCCAGCTCACGTATTAAAGACAGTCCCCAGCATTTT.